Listed below are T cell receptor beta chains from one sample, sequenced in a study of blood T cell repertoires in COVID-19. Assay used: immunoSEQ multiplex PCR; TCRdb lists only in-frame clones, some missing. The repertoire includes 45,000 or so clones, nearly 85% of them detected once, and less than 9.5% sits in the top ten. The material sequenced was peripheral blood. The receptors here all came from an elderly man in a cohort sampled during active COVID-19. The CDR3 runs from the conserved cysteine through the conserved F or W. The D gene is left open where the match is weak. Some rows have no size entry. The others give once, few or many, or a class for an expanded clone.

J	D	size	V	CDR3	DNA
TRBJ2-7	TRBD1	.	TRBV4-1	CASSQDRGQSYSVQYF	TGCGCCAGCAGCCAAGATAGGGGACAGTCGTATTCTGTGCAGTACTTC
TRBJ2-7	TRBD1	.	TRBV27	CASSLVPTGTYEQYF	TGTGCCAGCAGTTTAGTCCCGACAGGGACCTACGAGCAGTACTTC
TRBJ2-7	TRBD1	few	TRBV9	CASSPGQATYEQYF	TGTGCCAGCAGCCCCGGACAGGCCACCTACGAGCAGTACTTC
TRBJ2-7	.	once	TRBV27	CASKRPNRDEQYF	TGTGCCAGCAAAAGGCCAAATCGGGACGAGCAGTACTTC
TRBJ2-7	TRBD2	once	TRBV5-1	CASRKGGLAESSYEQYF	TGCGCCAGCAGGAAAGGTGGTCTAGCGGAGAGCTCCTACGAGCAGTACTTC
TRBJ2-1	TRBD2	.	TRBV9	CASSAGGSSYNEQFF	TGTGCCAGCAGCGCGGGGGGAAGCTCCTACAATGAGCAGTTCTTC
TRBJ2-5	.	.	TRBV10-3	CAISTDEKTQYF	TGTGCCATCAGTACAGACGAGAAGACCCAGTACTTC
TRBJ2-7	TRBD1	.	TRBV10-3	CAISTQGQGKTEQYF	TGTGCCATCAGTACCCAGGGACAGGGGAAGACCGAGCAGTACTTC
TRBJ1-2	.	.	TRBV19	CASSRGGDNYGYTF	TGTGCCAGTAGTAGGGGAGGAGATAACTATGGCTACACCTTC
TRBJ2-2	TRBD1	.	TRBV24-1	CATSDFRDSNTGELFF	TGTGCCACCAGTGATTTCCGGGACAGTAACACCGGGGAGCTGTTTTTT
TRBJ2-7	TRBD1	.	TRBV5-1	CASKGTGTSYEQYF	TGCGCCAGCAAAGGGACAGGGACATCCTACGAGCAGTACTTC
TRBJ2-1	TRBD1	.	TRBV6-2/TRBV6-3	CASSPRGQGNEQFF	TGTGCCAGCAGTCCCCGGGGACAGGGCAATGAGCAGTTCTTC
TRBJ1-5	.	few	TRBV5-6	CASSLAGFFQPQHF	TGTGCCAGCAGCTTAGCAGGGTTCTTTCAGCCCCAGCATTTT
TRBJ1-1	.	.	TRBV24-1	CATRTRPTEAFF	TGTGCCACCAGGACGAGGCCCACTGAAGCTTTCTTT
TRBJ1-5	.	.	TRBV3-1/TRBV3-2	CASSGGKGGSQPQHF	TGTGCCAGCAGTGGCGGGAAGGGAGGAAGTCAGCCCCAGCATTTT
TRBJ1-1	.	.	TRBV12-3/TRBV12-4	CASSLARGTEAFF	TGTGCCAGCAGTTTAGCGCGGGGCACTGAAGCTTTCTTT
TRBJ2-3	TRBD1	once	TRBV14	CASSPLDRVNTDTQYF	TGTGCCAGCAGCCCGTTGGACAGGGTAAACACAGATACGCAGTATTTT
TRBJ2-7	TRBD2	.	TRBV28	CATTRGYEQYF	TGTGCCACTACGCGGGGGTACGAGCAGTACTTC
TRBJ2-2	TRBD1	.	TRBV9	CASSARQGWGTGELFF	TGTGCCAGCAGCGCCCGACAGGGTTGGGGCACCGGGGAGCTGTTTTTT
TRBJ1-6	TRBD1	once	TRBV28	CASSPAGTAFEGSYNSPLHF	TGTGCCAGCAGCCCAGCTGGGACAGCTTTTGAAGGCTCCTATAATTCACCCCTCCACTTT
TRBJ2-7	TRBD1	.	TRBV27	CASSPGGYRGHEQYF	TGTGCCAGCAGTCCCGGAGGGTACAGGGGGCACGAGCAGTACTTC
TRBJ2-7	TRBD2	.	TRBV5-1	CASSWTLAGGSYEQYF	TGCGCCAGCAGCTGGACTCTAGCGGGGGGCTCTTACGAGCAGTACTTC
TRBJ2-5	TRBD1	.	TRBV14	CASSRDRGPETQYF	TGTGCCAGCAGCCGGGACAGGGGACCAGAGACCCAGTACTTC
TRBJ2-7	.	.	TRBV11-2	CASSTSHEQYF	TGTGCCAGCAGCACATCCCACGAGCAGTACTTC
TRBJ2-6	.	.	TRBV19	CASSIRGSGANVLTF	TGTGCCAGTAGTATACGGGGCTCTGGGGCCAACGTCCTGACTTTC
TRBJ2-1	TRBD2	.	TRBV3-1/TRBV3-2	CASSQDRAGGTTYNEQFF	TGTGCCAGCAGCCAAGATCGAGCGGGGGGGACGACCTACAATGAGCAGTTCTTC
TRBJ1-4	.	.	TRBV6-6	CASSGQPTNEKLFF	TGTGCCAGCAGTGGACAGCCAACTAATGAAAAACTGTTTTTT
TRBJ2-5	TRBD2	.	TRBV5-1	CASSFLGTSQETQYF	TGCGCCAGCAGCTTCCTCGGGACTAGTCAAGAGACCCAGTACTTC
TRBJ1-1	.	.	TRBV4-1	CASSQDGTPNTEAFF	TGCGCCAGCAGCCAAGATGGGACACCGAACACTGAAGCTTTCTTT
TRBJ2-7	TRBD2	.	TRBV5-1	CASSLGDSGGAIHEQYF	TGCGCCAGCAGCTTGGGTGATAGCGGGGGGGCCATCCACGAGCAGTACTTC
TRBJ1-5	.	.	TRBV20-1	CSASLSGDQPQHF	TGCAGTGCTAGTTTGTCAGGGGATCAGCCCCAGCATTTT
TRBJ1-4	.	.	TRBV5-1	CASSWQGGPNEKLFF	TGCGCCAGCAGCTGGCAGGGTGGCCCTAATGAAAAACTGTTTTTT
TRBJ1-2	.	once	TRBV15	CATSRDVGGLGYTF	TGTGCCACCAGCAGAGATGTTGGGGGGTTAGGCTACACCTTC
TRBJ1-5	.	.	TRBV6-5	CAGRLGNQPQHF	TGTGCCGGCCGACTCGGCAATCAGCCCCAGCATTTT
TRBJ2-1	TRBD1	.	TRBV19	CASSPGGLNSNEQFF	TGTGCCAGTAGTCCAGGGGGTCTGAACTCCAATGAGCAGTTCTTC
TRBJ2-7	TRBD2	.	TRBV28	CASRSGGVSYEQYF	TGTGCCAGCAGATCCGGGGGGGTGTCCTACGAGCAGTACTTC
TRBJ1-1	.	.	TRBV28	CASSLPGAYTEAFF	TGTGCCAGCAGTTTACCAGGGGCGTACACTGAAGCTTTCTTT
TRBJ1-1	.	.	TRBV2	CASSWELNTEAFF	TGTGCCAGCAGTTGGGAGCTGAACACTGAAGCTTTCTTT
TRBJ2-2	TRBD2	.	TRBV10-1	CASSESGASGTNTGELFF	TGCGCCAGCAGTGAGTCGGGGGCTAGCGGGACGAACACCGGGGAGCTGTTTTTT
TRBJ2-7	.	.	TRBV24-1	CATTHDSEGPYEQYF	TGTGCCACCACCCATGATTCGGAGGGTCCCTACGAGCAGTACTTC
TRBJ2-7	.	few	TRBV27	CASSLHGGTAFYEQYF	TGTGCCAGCAGTTTACATGGAGGGACAGCCTTTTACGAGCAGTACTTC
TRBJ2-3	.	.	TRBV7-9	CATVTSGSTDTQYF	TGTGCCACCGTGACTAGTGGCAGCACAGATACGCAGTATTTT
TRBJ2-7	.	once	TRBV6-6	CASSPRASESYEQYF	TGTGCCAGCAGTCCCCGGGCTAGCGAATCCTACGAGCAGTACTTC
TRBJ1-6	.	.	TRBV19	CASRFRDSPLHF	TGTGCCAGTAGGTTTCGGGATTCACCCCTCCACTTT